Ten or more counts support the clone carrying this T cell receptor (beta chain). Its antigen is unidentified. V gave up 4 bases and J gave up 5 bases, with 11 bases separating them. The CDR3 totals 12 residues. CDR1 and CDR2 from the germline V gene are SQVTM and ANQGSEA. This record belongs to a study of molecular identifiers for immune sequencing clone quantification. Whole-study findings and limits: Over 99% of effector molecules, but under 1% in naive cells, were held by clones with more than 20 RNA copies.

Each CDR3 protein is one row after TCRdb ran MiXCR on the PCR reads. The repertoire holds about 640,000 distinct CDR3 sequences, with nearly 20% as singletons. Sequences were obtained from naive CD8+ T cells from blood, with Jurkat cell RNA spiked in. Subset noted: FACS-sorted CD8+CD4-CCR7+CD45RA+ naive T cells. This chain links TRBV29-1 with TRBJ2-5, with D maybe TRBD1 (5 bases). The origin of this receptor is a human donor in good health. Some libraries in this study had Jurkat cell RNA spiked in. The CDR3 reads CSVVVAGETQYF. CDR3 DNA: TGCAGCGTTGTTGTAGCAGGGGAGACCCAGTACTTC.